This T cell receptor beta chain comes out of a study of blood T cell repertoires in COVID-19. Across the study: From the United States, Italy and Spain came samples of acute and convalescent COVID-19. In each case, the material was cDNA or gDNA derived from T cells, B-cell-depleted T cells, or PBMCs.

As processed by the authors: Using reference gene primer amplification, nucleated cell counts were estimated. Assay: immunoSEQ multiplex PCR; the TCRdb copy retains only in-frame clones and omits some. D and trimming come from the DNA, and the V and J calls and clone size come from that table. The table lists 150,000 to 200,000 clones, roughly 70% of them singletons, with 2.5% to 3.5% in the top ten. The sequence was obtained from a woman aged 80 or older with acute or convalescent COVID-19. Sequencing input: peripheral blood.

The CDR3 region is CASSLARTEGSGANVLTF. The CDR3, as DNA: TGCGCCAGCAGCTTGGCCAGGACAGAAGGCTCTGGGGCCAACGTCCTGACTTTC. J is TRBJ2-6 and V is TRBV5-1; the D gene is possibly TRBD1 (6 bases). The CDR3 has 18 amino acids. CDR1 is SGHRS, CDR2 YFSETQ, per germline. Between the trimmed V and J ends, which lost 0 bases and 0 bases, there was a span of 13 bases.